This T cell receptor beta chain was sequenced during a study of cytomegalovirus exposure and HLA in healthy donors. Study results and limitations: High specificity and sensitivity for cytomegalovirus status were reported for the classifier. The authors confirmed in vitro that three CMV-associated chains were specific for CMV antigens. Cytomegalovirus association was listed for approximately 160 TCR beta chains.

The CDR3 is 14 amino acids. CDR1 SEHNR and CDR2 FQNEAQ come from the germline V gene (reference sequence). V lost 5 bases and J lost 7, with 15 bases in between. For this clone: What it binds is unknown.

Only in-frame clones appear in the TCRdb table, and some are missing; sequencing was by immunoSEQ multiplex PCR. The sample lists about 160,000 clones, roughly 90% seen once, with around 6% in the top ten. Sequenced: PBMCs. The J gene is TRBJ2-1, the V gene TRBV7-9; D tentatively fits TRBD1 or TRBD2 (5 bases each). This receptor was identified in a woman aged 25 to 45 in good health and CMV-seronegative. The CDR3 protein is CASSTRGEANEQFF. The CDR3 region has the DNA TGTGCCAGCAGCACAAGGGGAGAAGCTAATGAGCAGTTCTTC.